The subject of this entry is one T cell receptor (beta chain). The specificity of this receptor is unknown. The source of the sample is a study of cytomegalovirus exposure and HLA in healthy donors (dated by TCRdb to 2016 to 2017). General notes on the study: An earlier analysis of several hundred of the donors reported 276 Gb of sequence data and 100 million to 120 million unique TCR beta sequences obtained from roughly 170 million T cells. Class I and class II HLA loci were covered by the typing at four-digit resolution. The study used immunosequencing to profile the T cell repertoires of approximately 640 subjects and linked those repertoires to cytomegalovirus serostatus. Among the approximately 400 genotyped donors, under 90% belonged to the genetic ancestry cluster associated with self-reported Caucasian donors. A separate validation cohort of roughly 120 different subjects was used in addition to the 666-subject first cohort. The study aimed to test whether signatures of past pathogen exposure could be identified by cataloging public T cell receptors. Across approximately 420 genotyped donors of the cohort, an average of about 240,000 unique TCR beta nucleotide sequences per donor were sequenced, and roughly 20% of those sequences were non-productive. To decide whether each TCR beta V gene segment behaved as functional or pseudogenic, an earlier analysis of some 600 of the donors relied on high-throughput TCR beta sequencing. To predict cytomegalovirus infection status, the study brought together high-throughput TCR immunosequencing, statistical association of individual TCRs with disease status, and machine learning. Typing coverage varied by locus: 629-630 donors for A, B, C, DRB1 and DQB1; about 520 for DQA1; 606 for DPA1; fewer than 480 for DPB1. All discovery cohort repertoires had been generated on a single sequencing platform. A later genetic analysis took genome-wide SNP genotypes for about 55% of the roughly 670 donors and used that subset as a discovery cohort. In a later analysis, previously published TCR beta repertoires from 666 donors were re-analyzed and high-resolution HLA genotyping was added so that TCR occurrence patterns could be studied. Rather than using new phenotypic data, the later analysis identified candidate immune exposures from TCR beta sequences and from how often those sequences occurred across donors. Donor age, sex, ethnicity and CMV serostatus were compiled together with the repertoire data. About 280 gigabases of sequencing data and 75 million to 85 million unique TCR sequences made up an early release that covered roughly 670 HLA-typed donors. A few DR-DQ haplotypes were handled as single units for association and clustering because linkage in the cohort was strong. General study outcomes and caveats: The sequencing pipeline was judged likely to have produced a cluster of highly shared sequence variants as a technical artifact. In an earlier analysis of around 600 of the donors, most TCR beta V segments were observed in productive rearrangements about 90% or about 30% of the time, broadly matching IMGT annotations. At a false discovery rate of 0.05, a later analysis linked roughly 17,000 TCR beta sequences to specific HLA alleles. The classifier was reported to diagnose cytomegalovirus status with high specificity and sensitivity in both the original cohort and the validation cohort. According to a later analysis, TCR association rates differed among HLA loci, with DRB1 alleles showing the most associated TCRs and HLA-C alleles showing the fewest. Because some donors lacked HLA typing at each locus, the association tests relied only on the typed subset. V-gene and J-gene trimming of TCR beta chains was associated with a missense DCLRE1C variant in a later genetic analysis, and the association was replicated in an independent cohort. Some IMGT-functional V segments, including TRBV6-2 and TRBV6-3, could not be distinguished by the 87-base-pair reads and were therefore excluded. In vitro tests confirmed that three of the cytomegalovirus-associated TCR beta chains recognize cytomegalovirus antigens. The cohort was sequenced for TCR beta chains only, and without alpha or paired-chain data the features that could be detected were limited. Because counts were too low, approximately 18 rarely observed V segments, including chromosome 9 orphons, were excluded from the earlier analysis of a few hundred of the donors. When HLA alleles, especially DR and DQ, strongly co-occurred, TCR associations were difficult to assign to individual alleles. In a later analysis, HLA-associated TCR beta chains showed more clonal expansion and lower generation probabilities than non-associated chains that were equally common. Linkage disequilibrium might explain the correlated functional status among segregating V segments, but an unknown experimental factor could not be excluded. Compared with the roughly 720-donor mean, donors in an Asian-associated ancestry cluster had fewer N-insertions in productive TCRs, according to a later genetic analysis. In the study, 150 to 200 TCR beta chains were listed as associated with cytomegalovirus. Most TCR sequences were seen in very few donors, while some public TCRs were found in many individuals. Most CMV-associated TCR beta chains appeared to be HLA-restricted in a later analysis, and the HLA associations seemed to be driven largely by CMV exposure. In a later analysis, several top co-occurrence clusters were reported to appear linked to parvovirus B19, influenza, CMV and Epstein-Barr virus. For the cohort, immune exposure information was limited to CMV serostatus. Sequencing depth was assumed to be roughly uniform across donors in the presence/absence analyses, though that assumption may not hold. According to the authors, the approach could potentially be generalized to other disease states and immunological phenotypes. A further reported finding was that TCR beta sequences accurately predicted the HLA-A and HLA-B alleles for most subjects in the first cohort.

In total, approximately 610 healthy bone marrow donors made up the cohort. At the time of sampling, every cohort member was nominally healthy, though immune exposures that went unrecorded were likely present. The donor was CMV seronegative and was included in the group of about 400 seronegative cohort members. Every donor gave a peripheral blood sample, and the peripheral blood mononuclear cells from that sample were used for TCR beta sequencing. Genomic DNA extraction from the blood cell samples was performed with the Qiagen DNeasy Blood Extraction Kit. The library was produced with the immunoSEQ multiplex PCR assay. For the multiplex PCR, a mixture combining 60 forward primers for TCR Vbeta segments and 13 reverse primers for TCR Jbeta segments was used. A multiplex PCR assay on genomic DNA amplified the CDR3 region of rearranged TCR beta genes. On the Illumina HiSeq System, the amplified TCR beta libraries were sequenced as 87-base-pair reads. Processing in the source paper ran as follows. Across the 700 or so repertoires, a later analysis counted tens of millions of unique TCR beta chains, approximately 10 million of which were shared by at least two donors. A nearest-neighbor algorithm error-corrected the raw reads and collapsed the reads into unique sequences, merging closely related sequences to remove PCR and sequencing errors. V, D and J gene segments were assigned by aligning CDR3 sequences to IMGT reference sequences. For a sequence to be retained, a match of at least six nucleotides was required to both a V gene segment and a J gene segment. Rearrangements were classified as productive when the CDR3 lacked stop codons and remained in frame with V and J, and all other rearrangements were classified as non-productive. CDR3 was defined by IMGT convention, running from the second conserved V-encoded cysteine to the conserved J-encoded phenylalanine. The earlier analysis of approximately 590 of the donors excluded any sequence lacking an unambiguous match to a single V gene segment. An earlier analysis of a few hundred of the donors called V segments functional above 56.7% productive rearrangements and segregating when the between-donor standard deviation exceeded 5%. A statistical classification framework was developed to diagnose cytomegalovirus status using the catalog of TCR beta chain sequences. V and J gene assignment, in a later analysis, came from comparing TCR nucleotide sequences with IMGT/GENE-DB human TR gene sequences. The TCRdist pipeline was used in a later analysis to assign CDR3 sequences and most-parsimonious VDJ recombination scenarios. A later analysis defined each TCR beta chain by its CDR3 amino acid sequence plus V-gene family, and excluded reads lacking a unique V-gene family. A later analysis removed 550 to 700 highly shared, low-generation-probability nucleotide sequences to deal with suspected cross-contamination and a sequencing artifact. In a later analysis, a clonal expansion index for each public chain was calculated from normalized within-repertoire ranks of inferred template counts. In a later analysis, generation probabilities were computed using a VDJ recombination model fitted to out-of-frame rearrangements, and the results were checked against IGoR. In a later analysis, TCR-TCR, TCR-HLA and TCR-CMV co-occurrence was scored with hypergeometric tests, and a repertoire-size bias correction was applied to TCR pairs. False discovery rates were estimated in a later analysis by permuting HLA or CMV assignments 20 times. In a later analysis, co-occurring TCRs were grouped with DBSCAN, and TCRdist sequence similarity was added when clustering was performed within HLA-allele-positive subsets. Co-occurrence clustering excluded repertoires with fewer than 30,000 or more than 120,000 public chains, plus five with anomalous nucleotide sharing. Entries here come from immuneACCESS through TCRdb and include only in-frame sequences with V and J called. Some clones fail to appear in such tables; in the studies checked, an unresolved V gene covers under half of the shortfall, and the cause of the remainder is unknown. V and J calls and clone size follow that table, whereas D and trimming were derived from the DNA. The sample's table covers approximately 80,000 clones. Of the sample, less than 1.5% falls within the top ten clones.

For CDR1 and CDR2, the germline V gene (reference sequence) lists GTSNPN and SVGIG. Measured from the cysteine to the phenylalanine, the CDR3 is 16 residues long. Only the CDR3 portion is preserved as DNA: 48 bases, with reading frame beginning at the first base. The V and J ends are trimmed by 0 bases and 3 bases, leaving 18 bases between them. The rearranged segments are TRBV30 and TRBJ2-7; the D segment could be TRBD1, given 5 matching bases. Sequenced input: PBMCs. The source of this sequence is a young woman in good health and CMV-seronegative. The DNA sequence is given as TGTGCCTGGAGTGTACTATGGACCCAGGGCATCTACGAGCAGTACTTC. Translation gives CAWSVLWTQGIYEQYF. The variable domain in full, with residues beyond the CDR3 obtained from the reference TRBV30 and TRBJ2-7 genes, is SQTIHQWPATLVQPVGSPLSLECTVEGTSNPNLYWYRQAAGRGLQLLFYSVGIGQISSEVPQNLSASRPQDRQFILSSKKLLLSDSGFYLCAWSVLWTQGIYEQYFGPGTRLTVT.